These 15 T cell receptor beta chains were sequenced from one sample in a study of identical twins. TCRdb reprocessed the 5' RACE reads via MiXCR and lists one record per CDR3 protein. The table records about 520,000 distinct CDR3 sequences, around 20% of them present only once. The data were also submitted as part of a second study, on T cells expressing NK-cell markers.

Sequencing used CD4+ T cells sorted from blood. The receptors here all came from a woman under 30 in good health.

As DNA, the CDR3 is TGTGCCAGCAGCCGGCCCTTAGCGGGGGGCCAAGAGACCCAGTACTTC. This encodes CASSRPLAGGQETQYF. This chain connects TRBV3-1 to TRBJ2-5; 10 bases line up with TRBD2. Trimming cost V 4 bases and J 1 base; bases outside gene matches: 6. The CDR3 extends over 16 amino acids. Germline V CDR1 and CDR2: LGHDT, YNNKEL (reference sequence).

The chain uses TRBV20-1 and TRBJ2-1; D perhaps matches TRBD2 (5 bases). The CDR3 spans 13 residues. The germline gives CDR1 DFQATT, CDR2 SNEGSKA (reference sequence). The CDR3 is CSKGLDAYNEQFF. DNA for the CDR3: TGCAGCAAAGGACTCGACGCTTACAATGAGCAGTTCTTC.

This clonotype came up a few times. The chain is built from TRBV5-1 and TRBJ2-1; D may be TRBD2 (7 bases). V was pared by 4 bases and J by 4 bases, with 18 bases between. From germline, CDR1 is SGHRS and CDR2 YFSETQ. This CDR3 has 16 residues. The CDR3 loop reads CASSPLGGRRYNEQFF. The CDR3 DNA reads TGCGCCAGCAGCCCCCTGGGGGGGCGTCGTTACAATGAGCAGTTCTTC.

This chain connects TRBV29-1 to TRBJ2-1; D gene ambiguous. This CDR3 comprises 12 residues. The germline V and J ends were trimmed by 1 base and 15 bases, with 16 bases remaining between them. Germline loops: CDR1 SQVTM, CDR2 ANQGSEA. CDR3 sequence: CSVEGWTVGPFF. The CDR3, as DNA: TGCAGCGTTGAAGGGTGGACGGTAGGACCGTTCTTC.

The chain recombines TRBV9 with TRBJ2-7, with D possibly called TRBD1 or TRBD2 (6 bases each). Looked up from germline, CDR1 is SGDLS and CDR2 is YYNGEE. Trimming left V 3 bases short and J 6 bases short, with 16 bases between. CDR3 length: 14 amino acids. CDR3 sequence reads: CASSGGAGFFEQYF. The CDR3 nucleotides read TGTGCCAGCAGCGGGGGGGCTGGGTTCTTCGAGCAGTACTTC.

The V call is TRBV11-2, the J call TRBJ1-1, with no clear D. The length of the CDR3 is 13 residues. The germline V and J ends were trimmed by 3 bases and 10 bases, with 15 bases remaining between them. Germline CDR1 is SGHAT and CDR2 is FQNNGV. CDR3 region: CASSFLTSTTAFF. The DNA of the CDR3 is TGTGCCAGCAGCTTTTTGACATCTACGACAGCTTTCTTT.

DNA for the CDR3: TGTGCCAGCAGCTTGACTAGCGGGGAGGGGGAGACCCAGTACTTC. Protein sequence: CASSLTSGEGETQYF. V gene TRBV7-2 combines with J gene TRBJ2-5; TRBD2 matches 11 bases. The CDR3 is 15 amino acids. V was pared by 3 bases and J by 5 bases, with 5 bases of the junction left unmatched. CDR1 and CDR2 from the germline V gene are SGHTA and FQGNSA.

V gene TRBV10-1 combines with J gene TRBJ2-1, with D perhaps matching TRBD1 (5 bases). The CDR3 is 16 residues long. Germline V CDR1 and CDR2: WNHNN, SYGVQD (reference sequence). Deletions cut 2 bases from V and 2 bases from J, with 13 bases between. The CDR3 bases are TGCGCCAGCAGTGAGACAGGTGAAAGGGCCTACAATGAGCAGTTCTTC. Translated, it gives CASSETGERAYNEQFF.

This clonotype was counted a few times. The chain's CDR3 is CASTDTGRRHEQYF. The CDR3 DNA sequence: TGTGCCAGCACAGATACAGGGCGGAGGCACGAGCAGTACTTC. V and J are TRBV6-1 and TRBJ2-7, with D tentatively TRBD1 (6 bases). Germline CDR1 and CDR2: MNHNS and SASEGT. The CDR3 sequence is 14 residues long. The V end lost 7 bases, the J end lost 5 bases, and 18 bases lay between the germline ends.

This chain uses TRBV11-2 with TRBJ2-1; D may be TRBD2 (6 bases). The germline V gene has CDR1 SGHAT and CDR2 FQNNGV. V was shortened by 4 bases and J by 0 bases, with 19 bases between the two germline ends. There are 18 residues in the CDR3. For the CDR3, the DNA is TGTGCCAGCAGCTCCGGGGGTCATAGCGGCAGCTCCTACAATGAGCAGTTCTTC. Amino acid sequence: CASSSGGHSGSSYNEQFF.

Here the CDR3 DNA reads TGCGCCAGCAGCTCCGATGGACGGGATACGCAGTATTTT. Protein sequence: CASSSDGRDTQYF. The rearrangement joins TRBV5-1 to TRBJ2-3; D gene unclear. Trimming removed 3 bases from V and 6 bases from J, with 11 bases in between. The CDR3 has 13 residues. Per the germline V gene, CDR1 is SGHRS and CDR2 is YFSETQ.

The chain couples TRBV27 to TRBJ1-1; 9 bases are a match to TRBD1. Germline V lookup: CDR1 MNHEY, CDR2 SMNVEV (reference sequence). Unmatched junction bases numbered 6, after V lost 6 bases and J lost 4 bases. The CDR3 runs 14 residues. The CDR3 spells CASSLTGGGTEAFF. The CDR3 nucleotides are TGTGCCAGCAGCCTGACAGGGGGAGGCACTGAAGCTTTCTTT.

V gene TRBV27 combines with J gene TRBJ1-1; D ambiguous. This CDR3 contains 15 residues. Deletions cut 3 bases from V and 7 bases from J, with 18 bases between. The germline V gene encodes CDR1 MNHEY and CDR2 SMNVEV (reference sequence). The CDR3 loop is CASSLGGSLIDEAFF. The DNA for the CDR3 is TGTGCCAGCAGTTTGGGTGGCAGTCTTATTGATGAAGCTTTCTTT.

The chain uses TRBV5-6 and TRBJ2-7; D unresolved. Germline CDR1 is SGHDT and CDR2 is YYEEEE. Trimming removed 0 bases at V and 8 bases at J, with 15 bases between. The CDR3 spans 14 residues. The CDR3 sequence is CASSLAGRLIQQYF. In DNA form, the CDR3 reads TGTGCCAGCAGCTTGGCCGGGCGGCTTATCCAGCAGTACTTC.

A remark on this clonotype: At one boundary the junction diverges from the germline segment, which might be a read error. The CDR3, as DNA: TGTGCCTGCAGTCCGCGAGGGACTAGCGGGTACTACGAGCAGTACTTC. It specifies CACSPRGTSGYYEQYF. V and J are TRBV6-2 or TRBV6-3 and TRBJ2-7; 12 nucleotides match TRBD2. Germline CDR1 reads MNHEY; CDR2 reads SVGEGT. CDR3 length: 16 amino acids.